This TCR beta chain was identified during a study of blood T cell repertoires in COVID-19 (dated by TCRdb to 2020 to 2021). Some background on the complete study: Samples covering the acute and convalescent phases of COVID-19 were provided by collaborators in the United States, Italy and Spain. Samples came from the ongoing ImmuneRACE study (first 160 participants) plus 1,254 subjects from 6 global collaborators. Nearly every sample came with metadata listing a de-identified subject ID, COVID-19 status, age in years and sex. The dataset comprised deeply sampled blood TCRbeta repertoires from subjects exposed to, actively infected with, or recovered from COVID-19. A freely available public database, intended as a resource for researchers studying the immune response to SARS-CoV-2, is where the repertoires were released. Where HLA class I and class II types were available, the types were taken from metadata supplied by the sample provider, not from assay-based typing. The material from the prospective study consisted of cDNA or gDNA derived from T cells, B-cell-depleted T cells, or PBMCs. Broad study findings and their caveats: The quantity of clinical and demographic metadata differed by source and by participant and was supplied without curation.

TCRbeta CDR3 regions were amplified from genomic DNA by means of the immunoSEQ Assay, a bias-controlled multiplex PCR. For the original study's pipeline: Within the assay, amplification of reference gene primers was used to estimate how many nucleated cells each sample contained. To quantify the absolute abundance of each unique TCRbeta CDR3 rearrangement, sequence reads were collapsed and filtered. Productive Simpson clonality was computed per sample as the square root of Simpson's diversity index over productive rearrangements. The table was pulled from immuneACCESS by TCRdb, which kept in-frame rearrangements only. Such tables lose some clones; where checked, under half of the loss comes from unresolved V genes, and the rest has no known cause. That table furnishes V, J and clone size, whereas the DNA furnished D and trimming. This sample lists 350,000 to 500,000 clones; about 88% were detected once. 1.4% to 1.5% of the sample lies in the top ten.

Participants in the prospective study were aged 18 to 89 years, lived in some 24 United States geographic areas, and enrolled through a virtual design. Cohort assignment in the prospective study relied on participant-reported clinical history from a screening survey and a study questionnaire. A participant counted as exposed if, within 2 weeks of entering the study, that participant had been in contact with someone who had a PCR-confirmed or clinician-diagnosed COVID-19 case. Mobile phlebotomists in the prospective study collected whole blood, serum and a nasopharyngeal or oropharyngeal swab from every participant. Participants in the prospective study had the option to provide additional blood draws and questionnaires over a roughly 2-month period. Before DNA extraction, blood samples from the prospective study were shipped at room temperature or frozen. Clipping removes 1 base from V and 2 bases from J, with 4 as the unmatched junction base count. From the cysteine through the phenylalanine, the CDR3 covers 14 amino acids. Left in the record is the CDR3 DNA by itself, 42 bases read in frame from the first base. The CDR1 and CDR2 encoded by the germline V gene are SQVTM and ANQGSEA.

About this clone: Its cognate antigen has yet to be identified. No base quality information exists; no much larger clone differs at one position.

The chain is made from TRBV29-1 and TRBJ1-2, with 7 bases aligning to TRBD1. Specimen: PBMCs or T cells enriched from blood (not recorded which). The TCR was taken from a woman between 18 and 30 years old who had been exposed to COVID-19. The CDR3 region reads CSVEVATGNYGYTF. The DNA reads TGCAGCGTTGAAGTAGCGACAGGGAACTATGGCTACACCTTC.